The 5 T cell receptor beta chains given below trace back to one sample, sequenced in a study of cytomegalovirus exposure and HLA in healthy donors. PCR involved 60 Vbeta and 13 Jbeta primers. Libraries were prepared by immunoSEQ multiplex PCR; TCRdb keeps only in-frame clonotypes and omits some of them. The profile shows 170,000 or so clones, about 84% of them singletons. The specimen sequenced was PBMCs. All receptors come from a man aged 18 to 35 in good health and CMV-seronegative.

This clone occurred once. The rearrangement uses TRBV4-1 and TRBJ2-7; perhaps TRBD2 as D (6 bases). Germline values: CDR1 MGHRA, CDR2 YSYEKL. The V end was cut by 3 bases, the J end by 3 bases, with 15 bases between. The CDR3 is 15 amino acids. CDR3 region: CASSQGDGDFYEQYF. CDR3 coding DNA: TGCGCCAGCAGCCAGGGGGACGGGGACTTCTACGAGCAGTACTTC.

The CDR3 loop is CASSMGQGDYGYTF. Here the CDR3 DNA reads TGTGCCAGCAGCATGGGACAGGGGGACTATGGCTACACCTTC. The chain is built from TRBV11-2 and TRBJ1-2; 11 positions agree with TRBD1. The germline gives CDR1 SGHAT, CDR2 FQNNGV. V shed 5 bases, J shed 3 bases, and the junction held 2 bases outside the gene matches. CDR3 length: 14 amino acids.

This chain links TRBV5-1 with TRBJ1-1, with D tentatively TRBD1 (5 bases). The CDR3 consists of 12 residues. Germline CDR1 is SGHRS and CDR2 is YFSETQ. Trimming left V 5 bases short and J 6 bases short, with 11 bases between. CDR3 amino acids: CASRGGMSEAFF. CDR3 coding DNA: TGCGCCAGCAGGGGGGGAATGTCTGAAGCTTTCTTT. The full variable domain, rest sourced from reference TRBV5-1 and TRBJ1-1, is KAGVTQTPRYLIKTRGQQVTLSCSPISGHRSVSWYQQTPGQGLQFLFEYFSETQRNKGNFPGRFSGRQFSNSRSEMNVSTLELGDSALYLCASRGGMSEAFFGQGTRLTVV.

The chain combines TRBV19 with TRBJ2-3, with 7 nucleotides matching TRBD1. V shed 9 bases, J shed 0 bases, and the junction held 18 bases outside the gene matches. This CDR3 is 18 amino acids long. CDR1 is LNHDA, CDR2 SQIVND, per germline (reference sequence). CDR3 sequence: CASSERGPPPRSTDTQYF. The DNA for the CDR3 is TGTGCCAGCTCCGAAAGGGGGCCGCCGCCTAGAAGCACAGATACGCAGTATTTT.

The CDR3 loop reads CASSISTGGQEYF. CDR3 bases: TGTGCCAGTAGTATTTCTACGGGGGGGCAGGAGTACTTC. The V and J genes are TRBV19 and TRBJ2-5, with 8 bases fitting TRBD2. V was pared by 3 bases and J by 12 bases, with 9 bases of the junction left unmatched. This CDR3 is built from 13 residues. Germline V gene lookup returns CDR1 LNHDA and CDR2 SQIVND (reference sequence).